This T cell receptor beta chain was identified during a study of T cell changes during pregnancy in multiple sclerosis. The V and J ends lost 3 bases and 2 bases, in that order; junction bases with no gene match: 10. CDR1 is LGHNA, CDR2 YNFKEQ, per germline. CDR3 length equals 18 residues. Assay: immunoSEQ multiplex PCR; the TCRdb copy retains only in-frame clones and omits some. This table holds 45,000 to 60,000 clones, 85% to 95% found once. V gene TRBV4-2 combines with J gene TRBJ2-3; 11 positions agree with TRBD2. The sample was CD4+ T cells from peripheral blood mononuclear cells, taken in the third trimester of pregnancy. The sequence came from a female donor with multiple sclerosis, enrolled in a pregnancy study. CDR3 region: CASSQGPGLAVTTDTQYF. The CDR3 DNA is TGTGCCAGCAGCCAGGGACCGGGACTAGCGGTAACCACAGATACGCAGTATTTT.